The sequence of this T cell receptor beta chain was determined in a study of T-cell reconstitution after alpha-beta-depleted transplantation in children. Study-wide results and caveats: At around two months after transplant, the alpha-beta T cells were reportedly derived from several hundred expanded clones that came from non-depleted graft cells. By one year post-transplant, T-cell counts and diversity largely arose from T cells that were newly produced. Some patients' high day-60 TCRbeta diversity was attributed to recipient cells surviving conditioning.

In its sample, this clonotype was seen a few times. The antigen remains undetermined. TCRbeta library preparation incorporated unique molecular identifiers. TCRdb ran MiXCR on the PCR reads and lists one entry per CDR3 protein. The data hold about 590,000 distinct CDR3 sequences, with 13% observed a single time. Sequences were derived from PBMCs, mostly from graft donor cells, sampled 360 days after TCRalphabeta/CD19-depleted stem cell transplant. The sequence was collected from a male patient between 5 and 17 years old who had a stem cell transplant for acute myeloid leukemia, so the T cells may come from the graft donor.

The CDR3 spells CASSLGESSYEQYF. CDR3 coding DNA: TGTGCCAGTAGTCTGGGGGAGTCGTCCTACGAGCAGTACTTC. The chain couples TRBV19 to TRBJ2-7; D may match TRBD1 or TRBD2 (5 bases each). V was trimmed by 5 bases and J by 1 base, leaving 12 bases between them. The germline CDR1 and CDR2 sequences are LNHDA and SQIVND (reference sequence). The CDR3 spans 14 residues.